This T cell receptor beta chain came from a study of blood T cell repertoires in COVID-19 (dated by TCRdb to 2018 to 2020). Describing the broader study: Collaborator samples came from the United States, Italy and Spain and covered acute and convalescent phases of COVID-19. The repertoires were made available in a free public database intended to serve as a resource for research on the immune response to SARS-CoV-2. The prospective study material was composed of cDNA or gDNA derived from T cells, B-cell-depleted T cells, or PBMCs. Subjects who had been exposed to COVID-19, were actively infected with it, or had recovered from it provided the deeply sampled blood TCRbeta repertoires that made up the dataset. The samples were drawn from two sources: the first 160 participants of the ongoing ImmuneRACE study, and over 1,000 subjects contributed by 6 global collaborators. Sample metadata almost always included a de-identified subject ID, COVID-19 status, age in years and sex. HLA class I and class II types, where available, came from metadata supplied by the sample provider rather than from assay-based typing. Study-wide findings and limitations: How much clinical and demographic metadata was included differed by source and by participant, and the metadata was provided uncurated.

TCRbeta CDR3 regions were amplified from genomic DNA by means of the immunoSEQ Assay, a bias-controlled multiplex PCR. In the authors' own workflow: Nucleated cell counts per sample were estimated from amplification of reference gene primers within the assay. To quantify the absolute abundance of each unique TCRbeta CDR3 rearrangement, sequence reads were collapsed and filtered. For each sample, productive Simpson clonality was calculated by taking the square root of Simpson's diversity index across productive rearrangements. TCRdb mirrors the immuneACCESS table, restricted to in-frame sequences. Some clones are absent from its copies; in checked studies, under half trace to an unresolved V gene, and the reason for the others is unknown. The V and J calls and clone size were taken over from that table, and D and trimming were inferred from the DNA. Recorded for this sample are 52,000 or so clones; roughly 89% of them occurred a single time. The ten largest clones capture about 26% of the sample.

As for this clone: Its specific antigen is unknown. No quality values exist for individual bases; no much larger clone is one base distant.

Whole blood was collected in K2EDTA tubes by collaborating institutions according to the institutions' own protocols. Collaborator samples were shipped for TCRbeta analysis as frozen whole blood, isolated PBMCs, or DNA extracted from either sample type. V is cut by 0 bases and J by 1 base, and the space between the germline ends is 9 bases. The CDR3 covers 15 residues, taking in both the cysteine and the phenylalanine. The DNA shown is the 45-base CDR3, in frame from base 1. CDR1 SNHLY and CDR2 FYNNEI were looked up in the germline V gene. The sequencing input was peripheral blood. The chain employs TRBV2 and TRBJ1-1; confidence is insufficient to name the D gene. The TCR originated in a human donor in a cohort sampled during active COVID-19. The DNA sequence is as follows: TGTGCCAGCAGTGAAGCCCAGCAGGAGAACACTGAAGCTTTCTTT. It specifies CASSEAQQENTEAFF.